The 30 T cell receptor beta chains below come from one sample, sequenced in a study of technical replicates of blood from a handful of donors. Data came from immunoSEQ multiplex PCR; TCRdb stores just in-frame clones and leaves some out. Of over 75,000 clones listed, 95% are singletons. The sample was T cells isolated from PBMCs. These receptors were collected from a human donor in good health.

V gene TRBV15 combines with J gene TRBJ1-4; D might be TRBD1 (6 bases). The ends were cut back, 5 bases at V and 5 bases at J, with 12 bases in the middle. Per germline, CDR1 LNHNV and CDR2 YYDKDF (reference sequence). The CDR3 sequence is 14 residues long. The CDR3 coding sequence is TGTGCCACCAGCCAAGGGACACTAAATGAAAAACTGTTTTTT. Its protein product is CATSQGTLNEKLFF.

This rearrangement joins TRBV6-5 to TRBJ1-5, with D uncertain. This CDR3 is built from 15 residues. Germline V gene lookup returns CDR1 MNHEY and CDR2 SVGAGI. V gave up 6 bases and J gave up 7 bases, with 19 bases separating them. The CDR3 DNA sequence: TGTGCCAGCAGCGACACGGCGGGGATTTCACAGCCCCAGCATTTT. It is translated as CASSDTAGISQPQHF.

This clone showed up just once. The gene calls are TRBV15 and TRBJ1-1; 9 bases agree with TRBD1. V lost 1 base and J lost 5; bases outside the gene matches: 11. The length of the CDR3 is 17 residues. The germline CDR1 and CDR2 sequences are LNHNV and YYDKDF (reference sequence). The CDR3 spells CATSRGLGTGYDTEAFF. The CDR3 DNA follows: TGTGCCACCAGCAGAGGGTTAGGGACAGGGTATGATACTGAAGCTTTCTTT.

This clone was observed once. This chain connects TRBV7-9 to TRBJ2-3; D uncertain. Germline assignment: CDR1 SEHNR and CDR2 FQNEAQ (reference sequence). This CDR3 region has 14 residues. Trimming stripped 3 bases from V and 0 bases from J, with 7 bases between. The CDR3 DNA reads TGTGCCAGCAGCTTGGGCAGGAGCACAGATACGCAGTATTTT. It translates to CASSLGRSTDTQYF.

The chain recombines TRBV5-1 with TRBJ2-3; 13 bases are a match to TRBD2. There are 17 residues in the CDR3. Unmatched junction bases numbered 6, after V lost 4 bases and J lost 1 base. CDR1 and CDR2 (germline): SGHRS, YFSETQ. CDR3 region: CASSLNGLAGGTDTQYF. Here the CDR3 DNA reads TGCGCCAGCAGCCTGAACGGACTAGCGGGGGGCACAGATACGCAGTATTTT.

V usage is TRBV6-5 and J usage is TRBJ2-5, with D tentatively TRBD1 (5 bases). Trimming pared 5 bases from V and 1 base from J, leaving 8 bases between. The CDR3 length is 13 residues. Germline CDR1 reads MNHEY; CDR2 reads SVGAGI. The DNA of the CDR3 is TGTGCCAGCAGTCGCCAGGGCCAAGAGACCCAGTACTTC. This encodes CASSRQGQETQYF.

CDR3 sequence: CAWSVTGQGHYEQYF. The CDR3 DNA follows: TGTGCCTGGAGTGTAACGGGACAGGGGCACTACGAGCAGTACTTC. The genes are TRBV30 and TRBJ2-7; 10 bases are shared with TRBD1. The CDR3 length is 15 residues. Germline V lookup: CDR1 GTSNPN, CDR2 SVGIG (reference sequence). V dropped 0 bases and J dropped 3; count of bases not matched to a gene: 5.

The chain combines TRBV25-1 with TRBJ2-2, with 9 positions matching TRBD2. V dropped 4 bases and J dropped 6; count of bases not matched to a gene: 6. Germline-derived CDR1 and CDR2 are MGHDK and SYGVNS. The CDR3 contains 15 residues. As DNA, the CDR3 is TGTGCCAGCAGTGTTGCGGGACTAGCAGCCGGGGAGCTGTTTTTT. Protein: CASSVAGLAAGELFF.

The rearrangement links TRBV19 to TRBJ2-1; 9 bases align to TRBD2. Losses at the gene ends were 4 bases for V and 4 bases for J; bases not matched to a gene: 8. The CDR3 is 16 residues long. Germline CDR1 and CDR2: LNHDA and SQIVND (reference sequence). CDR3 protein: CASSRWTSVVYNEQFF. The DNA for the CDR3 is TGTGCCAGTAGTAGATGGACTAGCGTGGTATACAATGAGCAGTTCTTC.

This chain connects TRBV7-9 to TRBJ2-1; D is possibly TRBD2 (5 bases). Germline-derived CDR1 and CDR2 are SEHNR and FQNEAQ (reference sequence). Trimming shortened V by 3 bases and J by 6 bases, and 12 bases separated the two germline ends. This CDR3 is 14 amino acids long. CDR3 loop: CASSLIGLINEQFF. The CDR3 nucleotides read TGTGCCAGCAGCTTGATAGGACTTATCAATGAGCAGTTCTTC.

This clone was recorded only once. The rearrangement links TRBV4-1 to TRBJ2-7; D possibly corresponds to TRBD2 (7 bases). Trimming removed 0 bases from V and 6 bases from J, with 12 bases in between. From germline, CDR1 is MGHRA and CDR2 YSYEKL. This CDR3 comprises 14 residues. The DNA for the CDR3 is TGCGCCAGCAGCCAAGATCGGGGGGCCGGCGAGCAGTACTTC. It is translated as CASSQDRGAGEQYF.

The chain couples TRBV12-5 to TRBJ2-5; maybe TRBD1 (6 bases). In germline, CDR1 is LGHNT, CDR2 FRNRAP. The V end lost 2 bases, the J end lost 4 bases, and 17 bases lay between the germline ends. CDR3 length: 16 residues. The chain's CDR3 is CASGLWLDSNAETQYF. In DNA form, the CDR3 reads TGTGCTAGTGGTTTGTGGCTGGACAGTAACGCAGAGACCCAGTACTTC.

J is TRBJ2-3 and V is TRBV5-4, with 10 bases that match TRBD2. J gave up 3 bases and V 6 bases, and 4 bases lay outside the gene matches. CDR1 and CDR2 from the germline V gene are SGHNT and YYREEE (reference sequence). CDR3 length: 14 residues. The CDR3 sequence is CASTLAGATDTQYF. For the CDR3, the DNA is TGTGCCAGCACCCTAGCGGGAGCGACAGATACGCAGTATTTT.

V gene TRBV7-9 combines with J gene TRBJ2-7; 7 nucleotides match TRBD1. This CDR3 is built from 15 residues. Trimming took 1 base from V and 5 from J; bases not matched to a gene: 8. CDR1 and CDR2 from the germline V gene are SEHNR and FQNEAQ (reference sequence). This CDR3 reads CASSLVGETGNEQYF. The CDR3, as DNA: TGTGCCAGCAGCTTAGTAGGCGAGACAGGGAACGAGCAGTACTTC.

CDR3 region: CASSTAASGSSGPHTDTQYF. DNA for the CDR3: TGTGCCAGCAGTACGGCGGCTAGCGGGAGCTCGGGTCCCCACACAGATACGCAGTATTTT. V gene TRBV28 combines with J gene TRBJ2-3, with TRBD2 identical over 10 bases. Per the germline V gene, CDR1 is MDHEN and CDR2 is SYDVKM. The CDR3 consists of 20 residues. Trimming removed 5 bases from V and 2 bases from J; junction bases left unmatched: 19. The variable domain in full, with the rest retrieved from reference TRBV28 and TRBJ2-3, is DVKVTQSSRYLVKRTGEKVFLECVQDMDHENMFWYRQDPGLGLRLIYFSYDVKMKEKGDIPEGYSVSREKKERFSLILESASTNQTSMYLCASSTAASGSSGPHTDTQYFGPGTRLTVL.

The CDR3 is CASSPTGVGEQYF. CDR3 DNA sequence: TGTGCCAGCTCACCTACAGGGGTCGGCGAGCAGTACTTC. V is TRBV18 and J is TRBJ2-7; 7 bases are shared with TRBD1. CDR1 KGHSH and CDR2 LQKENI come from the germline V gene. CDR3 length equals 13 residues. Trimming cost V 3 bases and J 6 bases; bases outside gene matches: 5.

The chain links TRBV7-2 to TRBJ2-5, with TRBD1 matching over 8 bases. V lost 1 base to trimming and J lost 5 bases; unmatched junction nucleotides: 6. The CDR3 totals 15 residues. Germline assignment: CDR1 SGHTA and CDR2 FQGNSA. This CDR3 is CASSLEDRARETQYF. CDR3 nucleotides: TGTGCCAGCAGCTTAGAGGACAGGGCCCGCGAGACCCAGTACTTC. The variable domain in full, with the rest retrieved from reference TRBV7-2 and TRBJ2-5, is GAGVSQSPSNKVTEKGKDVELRCDPISGHTALYWYRQSLGQGLEFLIYFQGNSAPDKSGLPSDRFSAERTGGSVSTLTIQRTQQEDSAVYLCASSLEDRARETQYFGPGTRLLVL.

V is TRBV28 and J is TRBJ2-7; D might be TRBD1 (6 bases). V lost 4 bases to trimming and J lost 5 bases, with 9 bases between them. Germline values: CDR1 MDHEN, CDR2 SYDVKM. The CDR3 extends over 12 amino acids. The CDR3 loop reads CASSSNRDEQYF. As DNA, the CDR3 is TGTGCCAGCAGTTCAAACAGGGACGAGCAGTACTTC.

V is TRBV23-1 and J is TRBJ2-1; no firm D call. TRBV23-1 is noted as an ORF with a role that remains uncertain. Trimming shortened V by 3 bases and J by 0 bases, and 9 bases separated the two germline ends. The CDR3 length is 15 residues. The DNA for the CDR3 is TGCGCCAGCAGTCAGAGGCTAAGCTCCTACAATGAGCAGTTCTTC. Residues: CASSQRLSSYNEQFF.

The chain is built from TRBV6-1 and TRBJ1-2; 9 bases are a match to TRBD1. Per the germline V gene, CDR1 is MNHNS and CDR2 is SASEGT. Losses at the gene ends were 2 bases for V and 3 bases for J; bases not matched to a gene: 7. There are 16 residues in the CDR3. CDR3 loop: CASSEPRDRVYYGYTF. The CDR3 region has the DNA TGTGCCAGCAGTGAACCGAGGGACAGGGTTTACTATGGCTACACCTTC.

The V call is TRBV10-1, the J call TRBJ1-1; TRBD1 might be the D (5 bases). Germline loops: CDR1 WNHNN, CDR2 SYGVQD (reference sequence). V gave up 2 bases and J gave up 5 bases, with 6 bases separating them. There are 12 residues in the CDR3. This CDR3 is CASSEGGTEAFF. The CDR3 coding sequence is TGCGCCAGCAGTGAGGGGGGGACTGAAGCTTTCTTT.

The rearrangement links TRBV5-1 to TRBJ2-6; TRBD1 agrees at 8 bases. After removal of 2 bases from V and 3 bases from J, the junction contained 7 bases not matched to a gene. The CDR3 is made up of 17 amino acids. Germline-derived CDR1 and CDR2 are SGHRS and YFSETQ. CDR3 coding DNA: TGCGCCAGCAGCTTCCGGACAGGGCTAGGTGGGGCCAACGTCCTGACTTTC. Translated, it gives CASSFRTGLGGANVLTF.

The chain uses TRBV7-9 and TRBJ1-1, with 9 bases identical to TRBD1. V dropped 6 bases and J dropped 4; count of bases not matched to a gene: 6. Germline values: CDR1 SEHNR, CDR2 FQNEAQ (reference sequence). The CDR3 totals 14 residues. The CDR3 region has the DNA TGTGCCAGCAGTGCCCAGACAGGGGGCACTGAAGCTTTCTTT. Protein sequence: CASSAQTGGTEAFF.

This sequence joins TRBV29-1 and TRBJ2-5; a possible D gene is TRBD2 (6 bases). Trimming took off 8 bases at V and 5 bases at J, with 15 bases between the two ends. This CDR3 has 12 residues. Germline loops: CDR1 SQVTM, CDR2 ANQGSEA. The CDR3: CSSLRGTETQYF. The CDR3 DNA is TGCAGCTCCCTTCGGGGGACGGAGACCCAGTACTTC.

The CDR3 spells CASSARLAGGPYNEQFF. The CDR3 coding sequence is TGTGCCAGCAGCGCCCGACTAGCGGGCGGGCCTTACAATGAGCAGTTCTTC. The chain joins TRBV7-9 to TRBJ2-1; 10 positions agree with TRBD2. The CDR3 consists of 17 residues. Trimming took 5 bases from V and 4 from J; bases not matched to a gene: 11. Germline V CDR1 and CDR2: SEHNR, FQNEAQ (reference sequence).

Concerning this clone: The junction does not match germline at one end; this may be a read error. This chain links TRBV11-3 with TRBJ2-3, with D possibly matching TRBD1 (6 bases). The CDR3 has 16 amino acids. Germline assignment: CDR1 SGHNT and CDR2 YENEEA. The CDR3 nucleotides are TGTGCCAGCACCTTAGGGTGGGGGCCTAATTCGGATACGCAGTATTTT. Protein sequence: CASTLGWGPNSDTQYF.

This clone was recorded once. CDR3 loop: CASSETRGPANEKLFF. The DNA for the CDR3 is TGTGCCAGCAGTGAGACGCGAGGGCCGGCTAATGAAAAACTGTTTTTT. The V call is TRBV6-1, the J call TRBJ1-4; D is uncertain. V was trimmed by 3 bases and J by 3 bases, leaving 14 bases between them. This CDR3 has 16 residues. The germline V gene has CDR1 MNHNS and CDR2 SASEGT.

The CDR3 spells CASRRGGGQGGRSGNVLTF. CDR3 DNA: TGTGCCAGCAGACGCGGAGGGGGACAGGGGGGCCGAAGTGGCAACGTCCTGACTTTC. The J gene is TRBJ2-6, the V gene TRBV14; the match to TRBD1 covers 11 bases. V lost 6 bases to trimming and J lost 9 bases; unmatched junction nucleotides: 19. There are 19 residues in the CDR3. The germline CDR1 and CDR2 sequences are SGHDN and FVKESK. Full variable domain (rest looked up from reference TRBV14 and TRBJ2-6): EAGVTQFPSHSVIEKGQTVTLRCDPISGHDNLYWYRRVMGKEIKFLLHFVKESKQDESGMPNNRFLAERTGGTYSTLKVQPAELEDSGVYFCASRRGGGQGGRSGNVLTFGAGSRLTVL.

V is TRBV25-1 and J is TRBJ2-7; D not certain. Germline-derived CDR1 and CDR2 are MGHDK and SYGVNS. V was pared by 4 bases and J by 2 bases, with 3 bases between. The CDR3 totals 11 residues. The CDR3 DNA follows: TGTGCCAGCAGTGTCACCTACGAGCAGTACTTC. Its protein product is CASSVTYEQYF.

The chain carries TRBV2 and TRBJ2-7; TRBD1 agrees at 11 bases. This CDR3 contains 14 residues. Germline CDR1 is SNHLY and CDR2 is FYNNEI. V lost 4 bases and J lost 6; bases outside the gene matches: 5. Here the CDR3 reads CASSVRDRGGEQYF. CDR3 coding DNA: TGTGCCAGCAGTGTTAGGGACAGGGGGGGCGAGCAGTACTTC. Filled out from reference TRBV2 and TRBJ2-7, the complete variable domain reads EPEVTQTPSHQVTQMGQEVILRCVPISNHLYFYWYRQILGQKVEFLVSFYNNEISEKSEIFDDQFSVERPDGSNFTLKIRSTKLEDSAMYFCASSVRDRGGEQYFGPGTRLTVT.